Each of the 23 T cell receptor beta chains below was sequenced from the same sample in a study of shared clonotypes between healthy human individuals. This table comes from immunoSEQ multiplex PCR, and its TCRdb copy is limited to in-frame clones, with some not included. The sample yields a few million clones, around nine tenths seen once. Material for sequencing was naive CD4+ T cells sorted from blood. The subset denotes: CD45RA+ positively selected. The receptors derive from a man aged 18 to 29 in good health.

This chain uses TRBV6-4 with TRBJ1-1; D may be TRBD1 (5 bases). Per germline, CDR1 MRHNA and CDR2 SNTAGT. The CDR3 loop spans 20 amino acids. Trimming took off 6 bases at V and 4 bases at J, with 33 bases between the two ends. The CDR3 DNA sequence: TGTGCCAGCAGACCCAAGGTCTCGGGACCCCGATCGGGATTTATCACTGAAGCTTTCTTT. This gives the protein CASRPKVSGPRSGFITEAFF.

The V call is TRBV27, the J call TRBJ1-5; D remains ambiguous. The germline CDR1 and CDR2 sequences are MNHEY and SMNVEV (reference sequence). This CDR3 is 12 amino acids long. V shed 6 bases and J shed 2 bases, with 5 bases lying between them. CDR3 sequence reads: CASRSGNQPQHF. Here the CDR3 DNA reads TGTGCCAGCAGAAGCGGCAATCAGCCCCAGCATTTT.

This clone was counted a few times. The chain recombines TRBV7-2 with TRBJ1-2; D remains ambiguous. Per germline, CDR1 SGHTA and CDR2 FQGNSA. Between the trimmed V and J ends, which lost 4 bases and 5 bases, there was a span of 11 bases. This CDR3 comprises 13 residues. The CDR3 DNA reads TGTGCCAGCAGCTCCCAGACGGCGTATGGCTACACCTTC. As protein: CASSSQTAYGYTF.

The chain has TRBV6-1 and TRBJ2-7; the D gene is possibly TRBD2 (5 bases). Per the germline V gene, CDR1 is MNHNS and CDR2 is SASEGT. Deletions cut 7 bases from V and 5 bases from J, with 9 bases between. This CDR3 spans 11 amino acids. As DNA, the CDR3 is TGTGCCAGCATGGAGGTCCACGAGCAGTACTTC. Amino acid sequence: CASMEVHEQYF.

The count of this clone is one. The genes are TRBV5-4 and TRBJ2-3; D is ambiguous. Germline-derived CDR1 and CDR2 are SGHNT and YYREEE (reference sequence). CDR3 size: 13 residues. V was clipped by 4 bases and J by 4 bases, with 10 bases between them. DNA for the CDR3: TGTGCCAGCAGCCTGGCCCACGCAGATACGCAGTATTTT. It codes for CASSLAHADTQYF.

Details on this clone: In the same sample, other DNA sequences code for this CDR3. The CDR3 sequence is CASSLGPGTGELFF. CDR3 DNA: TGTGCCAGCAGCTTGGGACCGGGCACCGGGGAGCTGTTTTTT. The chain couples TRBV7-3 to TRBJ2-2; D possibly uses TRBD1 or TRBD2 (5 bases each). Deletions cut 3 bases from V and 4 bases from J, with 9 bases between. Per the germline V gene, CDR1 is SGHTA and CDR2 is FQGTGA. The CDR3 consists of 14 residues.

CDR3 DNA: TGTGCCAGCAGTGAAGGAGGGCTGTTGGGGGAGCTGTTTTTT. It specifies CASSEGGLLGELFF. This chain links TRBV2 with TRBJ2-2, with D possibly TRBD2 on 5 matching bases. The CDR3 runs to 14 residues. Germline CDR1 SNHLY, CDR2 FYNNEI. Trimming removed 1 base from V and 8 bases from J, with 11 bases in between.

On this clone itself: One end of the junction does not line up with germline, which may come from a read error. The chain combines TRBV7-2 with TRBJ2-1; TRBD1 matches at 9 bases. This CDR3 contains 14 residues. Germline lookup yields CDR1 SGHTA and CDR2 FQGNSA. Written as DNA, the CDR3 is TGTGCCAGCAGATTAGGTGGGACAGGGACCGAGCAGTTCTTC. It yields the protein CASRLGGTGTEQFF.

This chain links TRBV27 with TRBJ2-1; D ambiguous. CDR1 is MNHEY and CDR2 is SMNVEV in the germline V gene (reference sequence). The CDR3 covers 16 residues. Trimming left V 2 bases short and J 6 bases short, with 17 bases between. CDR3 nucleotides: TGTGCCAGCAGTTTACGGTCAGGTTTCTTGGGCAATGAGCAGTTCTTC. Amino acid sequence: CASSLRSGFLGNEQFF.

This clone showed up just once. Other DNA sequences in this sample translate to the same CDR3. This chain joins TRBV19 and TRBJ1-3, with D possibly being TRBD1 (6 bases). The ends were cut back, 0 bases at V and 1 base at J, with 7 bases in the middle. Germline values: CDR1 LNHDA, CDR2 SQIVND (reference sequence). The CDR3 runs 15 residues. The CDR3 is CASSIEGASGNTIYF. CDR3 nucleotides: TGTGCCAGTAGTATAGAGGGGGCTTCTGGAAACACCATATATTTT.

The V call is TRBV6-5, the J call TRBJ1-2; 8 nucleotides match TRBD1. This CDR3 contains 15 residues. The J segment lost 8 bases and the V segment lost 2 bases, leaving 10 bases of the junction unmatched. Looked up from germline, CDR1 is MNHEY and CDR2 is SVGAGI. The CDR3 loop is CASSYASGTGGGYTF. CDR3 bases: TGTGCCAGCAGTTACGCCTCCGGGACAGGCGGCGGCTACACCTTC.

This clone was counted only a few times. The chain has TRBV30 and TRBJ1-1; D gene uncertain. V was shortened by 1 base and J by 7 bases, with 13 bases between the two germline ends. This CDR3 is built from 13 residues. Germline V lookup: CDR1 GTSNPN, CDR2 SVGIG (reference sequence). The DNA of the CDR3 is TGTGCCTGGAGTGCGCCGGGCTGGGATGAAGCTTTCTTT. Protein sequence: CAWSAPGWDEAFF.

This chain uses TRBV19 with TRBJ2-2; D is undetermined. Per germline, CDR1 LNHDA and CDR2 SQIVND (reference sequence). V lost 6 bases, J lost 0 bases, and 11 bases lay in between. This CDR3 region has 15 residues. CDR3 region: CASSPADSNTGELFF. The CDR3 bases are TGTGCCAGTAGCCCGGCGGATTCGAACACCGGGGAGCTGTTTTTT. Full variable domain (outside the CDR3, taken from reference TRBV19 and TRBJ2-2): DGGITQSPKYLFRKEGQNVTLSCEQNLNHDAMYWYRQDPGQGLRLIYYSQIVNDFQKGDIAEGYSVSREKKESFPLTVTSAQKNPTAFYLCASSPADSNTGELFFGEGSRLTVL.

The V gene is TRBV11-1, the J gene TRBJ1-5; D is unclear. Germline V CDR1 and CDR2: SGHAT, FQDESV (reference sequence). The CDR3 runs 13 residues. The V and J ends lost 2 bases and 4 bases respectively, with 6 bases between them. CDR3 DNA sequence: TGTGCCAGCAGCTTAACGGAGAATCAGCCCCAGCATTTT. It specifies CASSLTENQPQHF.

The chain joins TRBV6-5 to TRBJ1-3; tentatively, D is TRBD1 (5 bases). The CDR3 is 16 amino acids. V lost 2 bases, J lost 0 bases, and 11 bases lay in between. Germline V lookup: CDR1 MNHEY, CDR2 SVGAGI. CDR3 sequence: CASSYLRGTSGNTIYF. The CDR3 coding sequence is TGTGCCAGCAGTTACCTGCGGGGGACCTCTGGAAACACCATATATTTT.

This clone was counted once. The chain couples TRBV6-5 to TRBJ1-2; 8 bases align to TRBD1. The CDR3 covers 14 residues. J lost 5 bases, V lost 10 bases, and 12 bases had no gene match. Looked up from germline, CDR1 is MNHEY and CDR2 is SVGAGI. CDR3 in DNA: TGTGCCACCACCCGGGGACAGGCAAATTATGGCTACACCTTC. It codes for CATTRGQANYGYTF.

The rearrangement uses TRBV5-1 and TRBJ1-1, with D possibly TRBD1 on 6 matching bases. The CDR3 runs to 15 residues. With 4 bases removed from V and 2 bases from J, the gap between germline ends came to 15 bases. Germline CDR1 reads SGHRS; CDR2 reads YFSETQ. The CDR3 DNA reads as TGCGCCAGCAGCCCCTCGGGGGGGGCTAACACTGAAGCTTTCTTT. Protein sequence: CASSPSGGANTEAFF.

The chain combines TRBV4-3 with TRBJ1-2; 7 bases are shared with TRBD1. The length of the CDR3 is 15 residues. Trimming took 4 bases from V and 8 from J; bases not matched to a gene: 13. Germline CDR1 is LGHNA and CDR2 is YSLEER. CDR3 nucleotides: TGCGCCAGCAGCCCGACTGGGTCAGGGGGTGAGGGCTACACCTTC. Translated: CASSPTGSGGEGYTF.

V gene TRBV15 combines with J gene TRBJ2-1; D is uncertain. With 2 bases removed from V and 10 bases from J, the gap between germline ends came to 9 bases. The CDR3 runs to 12 residues. CDR1 is LNHNV and CDR2 is YYDKDF in the germline V gene (reference sequence). In DNA, the CDR3 is TGTGCCACCAGCAGATTCTCTCGGGAGCAGTTCTTC. This sequence encodes CATSRFSREQFF.

The count of this clone is one. The chain joins TRBV18 to TRBJ2-5; D remains unclear. With the DNA end fitting TRBJ2-7 better, the J assignment may be wrong. Per germline, CDR1 KGHSH and CDR2 LQKENI. CDR3 size: 14 residues. CDR3 sequence (DNA): TGTGCCAGCTCACCAATGGCAGGTGCCTACGAGCAGTACTTC. It is translated as CASSPMAGAYEQYF.

The J gene is TRBJ2-4, the V gene TRBV5-1; 7 bases map to TRBD2. V dropped 3 bases and J dropped 5; count of bases not matched to a gene: 2. CDR1 and CDR2 (germline): SGHRS, YFSETQ. This CDR3 spans 13 amino acids. The CDR3 is CASSSGLENIQYF. DNA of the CDR3: TGCGCCAGCAGCTCAGGACTAGAAAACATTCAGTACTTC.

The V and J genes are TRBV19 and TRBJ2-7; tentatively, D is TRBD2 (6 bases). V shed 0 bases and J shed 4 bases, with 10 bases lying between them. This CDR3 has 14 residues. Germline V gene data show CDR1 as LNHDA and CDR2 as SQIVND (reference sequence). CDR3 in DNA: TGTGCCAGTAGTATAGATTTTCGGGGGTACGAGCAGTACTTC. Amino acids: CASSIDFRGYEQYF.

In the case of this clone: Other DNA sequences from this sample encode an identical CDR3 as well. The gene calls are TRBV18 and TRBJ1-1, with D maybe TRBD1 (5 bases). V lost 2 bases and J lost 0, with 10 bases in between. The CDR3 sequence is 15 residues long. Germline V gene data show CDR1 as KGHSH and CDR2 as LQKENI. CDR3 sequence reads: CASSPSGGMNTEAFF. The CDR3 nucleotides read TGTGCCAGCTCACCAAGCGGGGGTATGAACACTGAAGCTTTCTTT.